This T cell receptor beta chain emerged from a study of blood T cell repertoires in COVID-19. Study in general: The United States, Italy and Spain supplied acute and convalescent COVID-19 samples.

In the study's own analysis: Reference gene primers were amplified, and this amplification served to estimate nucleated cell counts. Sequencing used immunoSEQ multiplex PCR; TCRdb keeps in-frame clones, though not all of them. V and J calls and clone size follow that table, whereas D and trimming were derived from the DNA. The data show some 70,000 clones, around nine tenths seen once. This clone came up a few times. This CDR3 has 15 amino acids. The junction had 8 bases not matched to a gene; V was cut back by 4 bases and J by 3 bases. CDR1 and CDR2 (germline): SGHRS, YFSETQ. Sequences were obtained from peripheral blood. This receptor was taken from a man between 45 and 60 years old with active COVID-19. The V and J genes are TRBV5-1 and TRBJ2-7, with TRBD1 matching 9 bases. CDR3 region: CASSVRTGEFYEQYF. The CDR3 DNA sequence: TGCGCCAGCAGCGTCCGGACAGGGGAATTCTACGAGCAGTACTTC.